The entry below describes one TCR beta chain. Its antigen is unknown. The CDR3 sequence is 15 residues long. Germline-derived CDR1 and CDR2 are SGHNT and YENEEA. Trimming removed 0 bases from V and 7 bases from J, with 13 bases in between. The data derive from a study of early T cells in non-severe SARS-CoV-2 infection. Study at large: Sequencing of bulk RNA from unsorted whole blood was done, without chain pairing.

Individual cDNA molecules were tagged with unique molecular identifiers, the study reported. TCRdb fed the 5' RACE reads into MiXCR, producing one record per CDR3 protein. The table has over 90,000 distinct CDR3 sequences, about 12% seen once. General study points: Anti-spike CD8 responses were favored by VDJdb matching, which missed private and CD4 specificities.

Here the sequenced sample was whole blood, taken at baseline. This rearrangement joins TRBV11-3 to TRBJ2-4; maybe TRBD2 (6 bases). This TCR was recovered from an adult who was a healthcare worker with PCR-confirmed SARS-CoV-2 infection or an uninfected control (not recorded which). The chain's CDR3 is CASSLELRGKNIQYF. The CDR3 DNA reads TGTGCCAGCAGCTTAGAGTTGCGGGGAAAGAACATTCAGTACTTC.